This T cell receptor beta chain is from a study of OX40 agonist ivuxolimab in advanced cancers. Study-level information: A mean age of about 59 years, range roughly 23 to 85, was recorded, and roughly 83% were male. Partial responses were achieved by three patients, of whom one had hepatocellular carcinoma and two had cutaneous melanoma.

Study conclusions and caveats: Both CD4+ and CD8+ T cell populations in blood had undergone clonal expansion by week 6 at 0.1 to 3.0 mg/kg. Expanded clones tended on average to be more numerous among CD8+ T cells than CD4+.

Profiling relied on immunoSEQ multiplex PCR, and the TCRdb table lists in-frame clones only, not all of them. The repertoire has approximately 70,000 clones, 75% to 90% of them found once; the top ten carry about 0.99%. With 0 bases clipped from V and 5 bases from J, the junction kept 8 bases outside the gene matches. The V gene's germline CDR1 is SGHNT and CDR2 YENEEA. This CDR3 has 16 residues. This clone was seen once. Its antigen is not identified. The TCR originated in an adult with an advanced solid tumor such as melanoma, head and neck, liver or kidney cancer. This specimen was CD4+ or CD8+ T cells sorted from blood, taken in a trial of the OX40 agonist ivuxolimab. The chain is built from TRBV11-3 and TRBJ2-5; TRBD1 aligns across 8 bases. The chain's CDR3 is CASSLDTTGGRETQYF. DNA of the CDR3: TGTGCCAGCAGCTTAGATACTACAGGGGGTAGGGAGACCCAGTACTTC.